This entry lists 2 T cell receptor beta chains sequenced from one sample in a study of PD-1 blockade in classical Hodgkin lymphoma. Sequencing was performed with immunoSEQ multiplex PCR; in TCRdb, only in-frame clones are kept and a portion is missing. The profile shows some 21,000 clones, around 65% of them singletons. All patients experienced relapse after autologous stem cell transplantation, and brentuximab vedotin exposure was variable. The source was peripheral blood mononuclear cells (PBMCs), collected at baseline. All receptors derive from a human donor with classical Hodgkin lymphoma.

The sample holds a few counts of this clone. The V and J genes are TRBV5-6 and TRBJ2-2; 15 bases align to TRBD2. Germline V gene sequence: CDR1 SGHDT, CDR2 YYEEEE. The V gene end was trimmed by 1 base and the J gene end by 2 bases; junction bases not matched to a gene: 3. The CDR3 is 18 amino acids. The CDR3 sequence: CASSLRTSGRVNTGELFF. The CDR3 nucleotides read TGTGCCAGCAGCTTGCGGACTAGCGGGAGGGTAAACACCGGGGAGCTGTTTTTT.

This chain links TRBV6-6 with TRBJ2-7; possible D gene TRBD1, 6 bases. The ends were cut back, 7 bases at V and 7 bases at J, with 11 bases in the middle. Germline values: CDR1 MNHNY, CDR2 SVGAGI (reference sequence). The CDR3 has 11 amino acids. The DNA of the CDR3 is TGTGCCAGCAAAGGGACAAGTGAGCAGTACTTC. Its protein is CASKGTSEQYF.